The 16 T cell receptor beta chains below come from one sample, sequenced in a study of T cells in Graves' hyperthyroidism and ophthalmopathy. Amplification targeted TCR beta CDR3 regions from RNA transcripts. The study used the HTBI primer set for a first-round RT-PCR of the TCR CDR3. TCRdb re-called the multiplex PCR reads with MiXCR, one entry per CDR3 protein. The top ten hold under 55% of the sample, which has about 460,000 distinct CDR3 sequences, 22% seen once. Material for sequencing was blood. The receptors here all came from a woman in her seventies with Graves' ophthalmopathy.

The chain has TRBV6-1 and TRBJ1-5, with 9 bases that match TRBD1. The CDR3 is 16 residues long. Germline CDR1 MNHNS, CDR2 SASEGT. Trimming at V came to 5 bases and at J to 10 bases, leaving 15 bases not matched to a gene. CDR3 sequence (DNA): TGTGCCAGCAGTCGTACCGGGACAGGGAGTCCCCTCCCCCAGCATTTT. Its protein is CASSRTGTGSPLPQHF.

In nucleotides, the CDR3 is TGCGCCAGCAGCCCACGCTCCGGGACAGATACGCAGTATTTT. As protein: CASSPRSGTDTQYF. The rearrangement joins TRBV5-1 to TRBJ2-3, with D uncertain. The CDR3 consists of 14 residues. Germline CDR1 is SGHRS and CDR2 is YFSETQ. The germline V and J ends were trimmed by 4 bases and 3 bases, with 12 bases remaining between them.

The table lists this clonotype with many counts. The chain recombines TRBV2 with TRBJ1-1; 7 nucleotides align to TRBD1. After removal of 8 bases from V and 5 bases from J, the junction contained 11 bases not matched to a gene. The CDR3 runs to 14 residues. Germline V gene lookup returns CDR1 SNHLY and CDR2 FYNNEI. The CDR3 here is CASRERQGGTEAFF. The CDR3 DNA sequence: TGTGCCAGCCGGGAACGACAGGGAGGGACTGAAGCTTTCTTT.

The CDR3 DNA sequence: TGTGCCACCAGTGATCTCCTATTTGCAGATACGCAGTATTTT. Translation gives CATSDLLFADTQYF. The gene calls are TRBV24-1 and TRBJ2-3; D is unclear. Germline CDR1 KGHDR, CDR2 SFDVKD. The ends were cut back, 3 bases at V and 4 bases at J, with 10 bases in the middle. CDR3 length: 14 amino acids.

This clonotype was counted at least ten times. The chain employs TRBV15 and TRBJ2-1; 8 bases align to TRBD2. The CDR3 extends over 17 amino acids. Germline values: CDR1 LNHNV, CDR2 YYDKDF (reference sequence). V shed 0 bases and J 3 bases; nucleotides not matched to a gene: 7. This CDR3 is CATSRDIGLAGYNEQFF. CDR3 in DNA: TGTGCCACCAGCAGAGATATAGGGCTAGCGGGCTACAATGAGCAGTTCTTC.

This clonotype was detected many times. In nucleotides, the CDR3 is TGCGCCAGCAGCCCGGAGGTAGGCACCAACCAGCCCCAGCATTTT. Protein product: CASSPEVGTNQPQHF. J is TRBJ1-5 and V is TRBV5-1; D remains unclear. Per the germline V gene, CDR1 is SGHRS and CDR2 is YFSETQ. The CDR3 extends over 15 amino acids. With 4 bases removed from V and 7 bases from J, the gap between germline ends came to 18 bases.

Ten or more counts support this clonotype. The CDR3 DNA is TGTGCCAGCAGATCACACAGGGAGACTGAAGCTTTCTTT. It translates to CASRSHRETEAFF. The chain employs TRBV6-1 and TRBJ1-1; D may be TRBD1 (6 bases). Per germline, CDR1 MNHNS and CDR2 SASEGT. The CDR3 has 13 amino acids. Trimming left V 6 bases short and J 5 bases short, with 13 bases between.

V usage is TRBV24-1 and J usage is TRBJ2-5, with D possibly matching TRBD1 (7 bases). The germline V and J ends were trimmed by 4 bases and 6 bases, with 14 bases remaining between them. The CDR3 is 14 amino acids. Germline V gene data show CDR1 as KGHDR and CDR2 as SFDVKD. As DNA, the CDR3 is TGTGCCACCAGTGAGGGGGCAGGGGGGAAGACCCAGTACTTC. It translates to CATSEGAGGKTQYF.

This clonotype was recorded at least ten times. V and J are TRBV20-1 and TRBJ1-1, with D uncertain. CDR3 length: 13 residues. Germline-derived CDR1 and CDR2 are DFQATT and SNEGSKA (reference sequence). V was trimmed by 1 base and J by 3 bases, leaving 9 bases between them. CDR3 in amino acids: CSARVKGDTEAFF. The CDR3 DNA reads as TGCAGTGCTAGAGTAAAGGGAGACACTGAAGCTTTCTTT.

This clonotype was counted between two and nine times. The chain recombines TRBV7-8 with TRBJ1-1; a possible D gene is TRBD1 (5 bases). The CDR3 consists of 17 residues. V lost 9 bases and J lost 0, with 23 bases in between. The germline V gene has CDR1 SGHVS and CDR2 FQNEAQ. CDR3: CASLAFQGRAVNTEAFF. The CDR3 DNA is TGTGCCAGTCTCGCTTTCCAGGGCCGGGCCGTGAACACTGAAGCTTTCTTT. Combining the CDR3 with reference TRBV7-8 and TRBJ1-1 gives the whole variable domain GAGVSQSPRYKVAKRGQDVALRCDPISGHVSLFWYQQALGQGPEFLTYFQNEAQLDKSGLPSDRFFAERPEGSVSTLKIQRTQQEDSAVYLCASLAFQGRAVNTEAFFGQGTRLTVV.

V is TRBV5-1 and J is TRBJ1-1, with 9 nucleotides matching TRBD1. This CDR3 is 15 amino acids long. CDR1 and CDR2 from the germline V gene are SGHRS and YFSETQ. Trimming took 4 bases from V and 4 from J; bases not matched to a gene: 8. Here the CDR3 DNA reads TGCGCCAGCAGCGACGTAGGGACAGGGAGCACTGAAGCTTTCTTT. Amino acids: CASSDVGTGSTEAFF.

This clonotype was observed a few times. For the CDR3, the DNA is TGTGCCTGGAGTGAGACCCCTGGAAACACCATATATTTT. This codes for CAWSETPGNTIYF. V and J are TRBV30 and TRBJ1-3, with D unclear. The germline V gene encodes CDR1 GTSNPN and CDR2 SVGIG (reference sequence). V was clipped by 1 base and J by 2 bases, with 6 bases between them. The CDR3 runs to 13 residues.

The sample holds a few counts of this clonotype. The rearrangement joins TRBV7-2 to TRBJ1-2; no firm D call. The CDR3 consists of 13 residues. CDR1 and CDR2 from the germline V gene are SGHTA and FQGNSA. V dropped 3 bases and J dropped 4 bases, with 9 bases sitting between them. This CDR3 reads CASSFSRGYGYTF. The DNA of the CDR3 is TGTGCCAGCAGCTTTTCTCGGGGCTATGGCTACACCTTC.

This chain links TRBV18 with TRBJ2-3; TRBD2 matches at 10 bases. The CDR3 loop spans 16 amino acids. Germline CDR1 KGHSH, CDR2 LQKENI. Germline trimming cut 3 bases from V and 1 base from J; bases unmatched to any gene: 4. CDR3: CASSPPGLAGTDTQYF. CDR3 nucleotide sequence: TGTGCCAGCTCACCCCCCGGACTAGCGGGCACAGATACGCAGTATTTT. Full variable domain (remainder filled in from reference TRBV18 and TRBJ2-3): NAGVMQNPRHLVRRRGQEARLRCSPMKGHSHVYWYRQLPEEGLKFMVYLQKENIIDESGMPKERFSAEFPKEGPSILRIQQVVRGDSAAYFCASSPPGLAGTDTQYFGPGTRLTVL.

V and J are TRBV5-1 and TRBJ1-5; possible D gene TRBD1, 5 bases. The CDR3 runs to 15 residues. Trimming took 5 bases from V and 2 from J, leaving 14 bases between them. Per the germline V gene, CDR1 is SGHRS and CDR2 is YFSETQ. CDR3 nucleotide sequence: TGCGCCAGCAGATACGGGGCAGACGGCAATCAGCCCCAGCATTTT. Its translation is CASRYGADGNQPQHF.

In its sample, this clonotype was seen many times. This chain uses TRBV10-3 with TRBJ2-3; 9 bases fit TRBD1. The V gene end was trimmed by 8 bases and the J gene end by 3 bases; junction bases not matched to a gene: 15. This CDR3 has 17 amino acids. Germline V gene sequence: CDR1 ENHRY, CDR2 SYGVKD. The CDR3 DNA follows: TGTGCCATCCGTAGGGGTCTACCGGGACAGGGAACAGATACGCAGTATTTT. It codes for CAIRRGLPGQGTDTQYF.